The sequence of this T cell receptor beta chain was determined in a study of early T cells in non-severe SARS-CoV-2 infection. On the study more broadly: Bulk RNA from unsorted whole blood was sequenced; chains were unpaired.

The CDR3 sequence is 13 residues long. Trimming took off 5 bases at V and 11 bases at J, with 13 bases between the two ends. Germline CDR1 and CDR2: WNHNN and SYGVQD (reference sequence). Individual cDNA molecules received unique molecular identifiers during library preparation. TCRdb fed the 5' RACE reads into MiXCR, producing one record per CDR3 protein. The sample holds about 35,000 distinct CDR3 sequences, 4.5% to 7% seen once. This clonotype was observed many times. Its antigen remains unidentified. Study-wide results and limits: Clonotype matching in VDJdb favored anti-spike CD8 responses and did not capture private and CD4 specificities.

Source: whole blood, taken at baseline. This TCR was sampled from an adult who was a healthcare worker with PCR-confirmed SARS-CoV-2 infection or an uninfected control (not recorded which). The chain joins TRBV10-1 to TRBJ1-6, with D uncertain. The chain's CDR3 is CASSSDPDTPLHF. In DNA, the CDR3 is TGCGCCAGCAGTTCCGACCCCGACACACCCCTCCACTTT.